This entry lists 13 T cell receptor beta chains sequenced from one sample in a study of cytomegalovirus exposure and HLA in healthy donors. Primers included in the PCR were 60 Vbeta and 13 Jbeta primers. Assay used: immunoSEQ multiplex PCR; TCRdb lists only in-frame clones, some missing. The sample consists of some 140,000 clones, over 65% of them appearing once. Sequenced input: PBMCs. All receptors derive from a man aged 30-40 years in good health and CMV-seronegative.

J is TRBJ1-5 and V is TRBV2; D might be TRBD1 (6 bases). CDR1 is SNHLY, CDR2 FYNNEI, per germline. The length of the CDR3 is 15 residues. V lost 6 bases to trimming and J lost 0 bases, with 12 bases between them. CDR3 protein: CASSRQEISNQPQHF. Written as DNA, the CDR3 is TGTGCCAGCAGCCGACAGGAGATTAGCAATCAGCCCCAGCATTTT.

The chain couples TRBV19 to TRBJ2-7; D is ambiguous. The CDR3 extends over 11 amino acids. Germline CDR1 reads LNHDA; CDR2 reads SQIVND (reference sequence). V lost 4 bases and J lost 5, with 6 bases in between. The CDR3 DNA reads as TGTGCCAGTAGTACCTCTGACGAGCAGTACTTC. Protein sequence: CASSTSDEQYF.

This clone turned up a few times. This chain connects TRBV19 to TRBJ2-5; TRBD2 is a possible D gene (7 bases). V lost 1 base and J 2 bases, leaving 14 bases between the germline ends. Germline V gene lookup returns CDR1 LNHDA and CDR2 SQIVND (reference sequence). This CDR3 has 16 residues. CDR3 in DNA: TGTGCCAGTAGTATAGGGGGGCGGGGGCCACAAGAGACCCAGTACTTC. Amino acids: CASSIGGRGPQETQYF.

CDR3 in DNA: TGTGCCAGTGCGGGGGGAGGATGGGGAGATACGCAGTATTTT. Translation gives CASAGGGWGDTQYF. The chain joins TRBV9 to TRBJ2-3, with TRBD2 matching over 8 bases. Germline-derived CDR1 and CDR2 are SGDLS and YYNGEE. J was trimmed by 5 bases and V by 8 bases; bases with no gene match: 10. The CDR3 is made up of 14 amino acids.

The chain links TRBV7-6 to TRBJ2-3; tentative D call: TRBD2 (6 bases). Trimming shortened V by 1 base and J by 6 bases, and 14 bases separated the two germline ends. CDR3 length: 15 residues. Germline lookup yields CDR1 SGHVS and CDR2 FNYEAQ. CDR3 DNA sequence: TGTGCCAGCAGCTTAGAGGCTTCCGGAGGGGATACGCAGTATTTT. As protein: CASSLEASGGDTQYF.

The V call is TRBV2, the J call TRBJ1-3; 10 positions agree with TRBD1. The ends lost 8 bases at V and 0 bases at J; junction bases unmatched: 7. Germline assignment: CDR1 SNHLY and CDR2 FYNNEI. This CDR3 region has 16 residues. The CDR3 nucleotides read TGTGCCAGCTCAAGACAGGGGGCGATCTCTGGAAACACCATATATTTT. It codes for CASSRQGAISGNTIYF.

This clone has a handful of counts. A read error may produce the germline difference seen at one junction end. The rearrangement uses TRBV28 and TRBJ1-5; D call uncertain. This CDR3 comprises 15 residues. Germline V gene lookup returns CDR1 MDHEN and CDR2 SYDVKM. For the CDR3, the DNA is TGTGCCAGCAGTCCCCATCTGGGCCCAACTCAGCCCCAGAATTTT. This encodes CASSPHLGPTQPQNF.

This clone occurred once. CDR3 nucleotide sequence: TGTGCCAGCAGCTTAGTGGACAGGGTATACAATGAGCAGTTCTTC. Translating gives CASSLVDRVYNEQFF. J is TRBJ2-1 and V is TRBV7-9; TRBD1 matches 8 bases. CDR1 and CDR2 from the germline V gene are SEHNR and FQNEAQ (reference sequence). The CDR3 is 15 residues long. The ends lost 1 base at V and 4 bases at J; junction bases unmatched: 3.

In this sample, this clone turned up a few times. V usage is TRBV5-1 and J usage is TRBJ2-5; D remains unclear. The ends were cut back, 5 bases at V and 5 bases at J, with 10 bases in the middle. The CDR3 is 12 residues long. CDR1 SGHRS and CDR2 YFSETQ come from the germline V gene. The CDR3 loop is CASSSTGETQYF. The CDR3, as DNA: TGCGCCAGCAGTTCGACCGGGGAGACCCAGTACTTC.

This chain uses TRBV7-9 with TRBJ1-1; 12 nucleotides align to TRBD1. V lost 5 bases and J lost 5; bases outside the gene matches: 9. Germline-derived CDR1 and CDR2 are SEHNR and FQNEAQ (reference sequence). CDR3 length: 16 residues. Here the CDR3 reads CASSPGQGAWKTEAFF. CDR3 DNA sequence: TGTGCCAGCAGCCCGGGACAGGGGGCGTGGAAGACTGAAGCTTTCTTT.

The chain is built from TRBV2 and TRBJ2-5; 12 nucleotides agree with TRBD1. The ends lost 5 bases at V and 5 bases at J; junction bases unmatched: 12. Germline CDR1 SNHLY, CDR2 FYNNEI. The CDR3 loop spans 17 amino acids. DNA for the CDR3: TGTGCCAGCAGTTATGGGACAGGGGGCGCGGTAGGGGAGACCCAGTACTTC. Translation: CASSYGTGGAVGETQYF.

This clone was recorded a few times. The V call is TRBV27, the J call TRBJ1-1; maybe TRBD1 (5 bases). CDR3 length: 14 amino acids. V dropped 6 bases and J dropped 4 bases, with 15 bases sitting between them. Germline CDR1 reads MNHEY; CDR2 reads SMNVEV (reference sequence). CDR3 sequence: CASRGMGGGTEAFF. Here the CDR3 DNA reads TGTGCCAGCAGGGGGATGGGCGGGGGCACTGAAGCTTTCTTT.

This clone is medium-sized in the sample. V and J are TRBV5-4 and TRBJ1-6, with 8 nucleotides matching TRBD1. The CDR3 extends over 14 amino acids. Germline trimming cut 5 bases from V and 10 bases from J; bases unmatched to any gene: 8. The germline gives CDR1 SGHNT, CDR2 YYREEE (reference sequence). CDR3 region: CASSAQGEESPLHF. In DNA, the CDR3 is TGTGCCAGCAGTGCACAGGGGGAGGAATCACCCCTCCACTTT.